Listed here are 27 T cell receptor beta chains from one sample, sequenced in a study of control samples from healthy donors and cancer patients. Sequencing was performed with immunoSEQ multiplex PCR; in TCRdb, only in-frame clones are kept and a portion is missing. This table has 25,000 to 35,000 clones, 85% to 90% appearing once. The specimen sequenced was PBMCs. The receptor set was obtained from a woman aged 40 to 50 with lung cancer.

The J gene is TRBJ1-2, the V gene TRBV4-2; D unresolved. The V gene lost 4 bases and the J gene lost 2 bases, with 11 bases spanning the gap. The CDR3 consists of 14 residues. Germline CDR1 LGHNA, CDR2 YNFKEQ. CDR3 DNA sequence: TGTGCCAGCAGCCCCCTCCGGGAGAACTATGGCTACACCTTC. Translating gives CASSPLRENYGYTF.

The chain is built from TRBV5-6 and TRBJ2-5; 7 nucleotides agree with TRBD1. The V segment lost 3 bases and the J segment 1 base; nucleotides outside the gene matches: 0. The CDR3 spans 13 residues. The V gene's germline CDR1 is SGHDT and CDR2 YYEEEE. Here the CDR3 reads CASSWDSQETQYF. The DNA for the CDR3 is TGTGCCAGCAGCTGGGACAGCCAAGAGACCCAGTACTTC.

This clone showed up just once. This sequence joins TRBV4-1 and TRBJ2-1; unclear D gene. The CDR3 totals 16 residues. V lost 1 base and J lost 1, with 11 bases in between. CDR1 is MGHRA, CDR2 YSYEKL, per germline. CDR3: CASSQVDLMSYNEQFF. The CDR3 coding sequence is TGCGCCAGCAGCCAAGTTGATCTTATGTCCTACAATGAGCAGTTCTTC.

The table lists this clone with a count of one. The chain has TRBV6-5 and TRBJ1-1; 7 nucleotides align to TRBD1. The CDR3 consists of 14 residues. Germline V gene sequence: CDR1 MNHEY, CDR2 SVGAGI. Germline trimming cut 5 bases from V and 6 bases from J; bases unmatched to any gene: 9. The CDR3 DNA reads as TGTGCCAGCAGTCCCGCAGGGGGGGTTTCTGAAGCTTTCTTT. Its translation: CASSPAGGVSEAFF.

A single count supports this clone. The rearrangement links TRBV30 to TRBJ2-2; D gene unclear. Deletions cut 5 bases from V and 4 bases from J, with 11 bases between. The CDR3 covers 13 residues. Germline lookup yields CDR1 GTSNPN and CDR2 SVGIG (reference sequence). CDR3 in amino acids: CAWDRTGTGELFF. The CDR3 DNA sequence: TGTGCCTGGGACCGGACCGGCACCGGGGAGCTGTTTTTT.

The chain combines TRBV7-2 with TRBJ2-4; D not certain. Germline V lookup: CDR1 SGHTA, CDR2 FQGNSA. V dropped 4 bases and J dropped 0 bases, with 7 bases sitting between them. The CDR3 is 14 amino acids. CDR3: CASSSNLAKNIQYF. In nucleotides, the CDR3 is TGTGCCAGCAGCTCGAACCTAGCCAAAAACATTCAGTACTTC.

The rearrangement links TRBV18 to TRBJ2-7; D gene uncertain. The CDR3 spans 14 residues. CDR1 KGHSH and CDR2 LQKENI come from the germline V gene. Trimming left V 0 bases short and J 1 base short, with 7 bases between. In nucleotides, the CDR3 is TGTGCCAGCTCACCACCGAACCTATCCTACGAGCAGTACTTC. Translation: CASSPPNLSYEQYF.

The chain employs TRBV9 and TRBJ1-2; 10 bases match TRBD1. Germline CDR1 is SGDLS and CDR2 is YYNGEE. With 3 bases clipped from V and 6 bases from J, the junction kept 8 bases outside the gene matches. The CDR3 contains 15 residues. CDR3 sequence reads: CASSGLGQGVHGYTF. In DNA form, the CDR3 reads TGTGCCAGCAGCGGCCTCGGACAGGGGGTACATGGCTACACCTTC.

The chain links TRBV7-2 to TRBJ2-1; TRBD2 is a possible D gene (5 bases). Trimming cost V 5 bases and J 0 bases, with 11 bases left between them. The CDR3 is 15 residues long. CDR1 SGHTA and CDR2 FQGNSA come from the germline V gene. The CDR3: CASSPTDSSYNEQFF. The CDR3 DNA reads TGTGCCAGCAGCCCTACGGACTCCTCCTACAATGAGCAGTTCTTC.

J is TRBJ2-7 and V is TRBV4-3, with a tentative D call TRBD1 (6 bases). The CDR3 extends over 14 amino acids. The germline V gene encodes CDR1 LGHNA and CDR2 YSLEER. The V and J ends lost 0 bases and 6 bases respectively, with 12 bases between them. The CDR3 DNA reads TGCGCCAGCAGCCAAGATCCAGGGGTTGCCGAGCAGTACTTC. It is translated as CASSQDPGVAEQYF.

The chain recombines TRBV28 with TRBJ2-7; the D is unclear. The germline CDR1 and CDR2 sequences are MDHEN and SYDVKM. V was shortened by 6 bases and J by 2 bases, with 14 bases between the two germline ends. The CDR3 contains 14 residues. Here the CDR3 reads CASSRVADAYEQYF. In DNA, the CDR3 is TGTGCCAGCAGCCGGGTCGCCGACGCCTACGAGCAGTACTTC.

The CDR3 spells CASSSPGSWTQYF. CDR3 bases: TGTGCCAGTAGTAGCCCAGGTAGCTGGACCCAGTACTTC. The J gene is TRBJ2-5, the V gene TRBV19; D is uncertain. Germline loops: CDR1 LNHDA, CDR2 SQIVND (reference sequence). This CDR3 is 13 amino acids long. V lost 4 bases and J lost 7, with 13 bases in between.

The chain couples TRBV7-6 to TRBJ1-5; D unresolved. Germline lookup yields CDR1 SGHVS and CDR2 FNYEAQ. The CDR3 runs 14 residues. Trimming removed 2 bases from V and 1 base from J, with 6 bases in between. The CDR3 protein is CASSLLQSNQPQHF. Here the CDR3 DNA reads TGTGCCAGCAGCTTATTGCAGAGCAATCAGCCCCAGCATTTT.

The table lists this clone with a few counts. The chain uses TRBV7-9 and TRBJ1-2; D remains unclear. Germline V lookup: CDR1 SEHNR, CDR2 FQNEAQ (reference sequence). This CDR3 is built from 13 residues. V lost 1 base to trimming and J lost 5 bases, with 8 bases between them. CDR3: CASSLEPTYGYTF. The CDR3, as DNA: TGTGCCAGCAGCTTAGAACCCACGTATGGCTACACCTTC.

J is TRBJ2-5 and V is TRBV7-9; TRBD1 might be the D (6 bases). Between the trimmed V and J ends, which lost 6 bases and 2 bases, there was a span of 16 bases. The V gene's germline CDR1 is SEHNR and CDR2 FQNEAQ (reference sequence). The CDR3 loop spans 15 amino acids. The chain's CDR3 is CASSQRGLSQETQYF. In DNA, the CDR3 is TGTGCCAGCAGTCAAAGGGGGTTGTCGCAAGAGACCCAGTACTTC.

The rearrangement joins TRBV6-6 to TRBJ1-1, with D unclear. Trimming pared 3 bases from V and 1 base from J, leaving 6 bases between. Per germline, CDR1 MNHNY and CDR2 SVGAGI (reference sequence). The length of the CDR3 is 13 residues. The CDR3 bases are TGTGCCAGCAGTTATTCGAGGAACACTGAAGCTTTCTTT. As protein: CASSYSRNTEAFF.

The rearrangement uses TRBV19 and TRBJ1-5; D possibly corresponds to TRBD1 (5 bases). The CDR3 runs 14 residues. CDR1 and CDR2 from the germline V gene are LNHDA and SQIVND (reference sequence). V was cut by 3 bases and J by 3 bases, with 9 bases left in between. CDR3 sequence: CASSMGGPNQPQHF. The DNA for the CDR3 is TGTGCCAGTAGTATGGGGGGTCCCAATCAGCCCCAGCATTTT.

J is TRBJ2-3 and V is TRBV6-5; TRBD1 is a possible D gene (6 bases). The CDR3 has 16 amino acids. Germline V CDR1 and CDR2: MNHEY, SVGAGI. V lost 4 bases and J lost 0, with 14 bases in between. The CDR3 nucleotides read TGTGCCAGCAGTTTGACAGGAACATCTAGCACAGATACGCAGTATTTT. Translation: CASSLTGTSSTDTQYF.

The J gene is TRBJ1-1, the V gene TRBV19; D unclear. Germline V CDR1 and CDR2: LNHDA, SQIVND (reference sequence). Trimming removed 6 bases at V and 5 bases at J, with 13 bases between. The CDR3 has 13 residues. The CDR3 sequence is CASRTWSGTEAFF. In DNA form, the CDR3 reads TGTGCCAGTAGGACGTGGTCGGGGACTGAAGCTTTCTTT.

The chain has TRBV14 and TRBJ1-2, with unresolved D. This CDR3 contains 12 residues. Between the trimmed V and J ends, which lost 1 base and 4 bases, there was a span of 4 bases. Germline V lookup: CDR1 SGHDN, CDR2 FVKESK. Here the CDR3 DNA reads TGTGCCAGCAGCCAAGGCCTCTATGGCTACACCTTC. Its protein is CASSQGLYGYTF. Full variable domain (outside the CDR3, taken from reference TRBV14 and TRBJ1-2): EAGVTQFPSHSVIEKGQTVTLRCDPISGHDNLYWYRRVMGKEIKFLLHFVKESKQDESGMPNNRFLAERTGGTYSTLKVQPAELEDSGVYFCASSQGLYGYTFGSGTRLTVV.

V is TRBV7-2 and J is TRBJ1-2, with D unclear. The CDR3 spans 15 residues. The germline V gene has CDR1 SGHTA and CDR2 FQGNSA. V gave up 4 bases and J gave up 7 bases, with 19 bases separating them. The CDR3 loop is CASSSRMASTGGYTF. CDR3 sequence (DNA): TGTGCCAGCAGCTCCCGGATGGCCAGCACGGGTGGCTACACCTTC.

The chain carries TRBV7-9 and TRBJ2-3; 8 bases align to TRBD2. Germline values: CDR1 SEHNR, CDR2 FQNEAQ (reference sequence). Trimming took 2 bases from V and 2 from J; bases not matched to a gene: 3. CDR3 length equals 15 residues. The CDR3 protein is CASSLSGGATDTQYF. CDR3 bases: TGTGCCAGCAGCTTAAGCGGGGGAGCCACAGATACGCAGTATTTT.

The chain is built from TRBV6-5 and TRBJ2-5, with 12 bases aligning to TRBD2. Losses at the gene ends were 2 bases for V and 3 bases for J; bases not matched to a gene: 1. Germline V gene data show CDR1 as MNHEY and CDR2 as SVGAGI. CDR3 length equals 15 residues. The CDR3: CASSYLAGGKETQYF. The CDR3 DNA sequence: TGTGCCAGCAGTTACCTAGCGGGGGGGAAAGAGACCCAGTACTTC.

This clone occurred once. The chain uses TRBV28 and TRBJ1-5, with TRBD1 as a possible D gene (5 bases). The CDR3 sequence is 15 residues long. The germline V and J ends were trimmed by 5 bases and 1 base, with 12 bases remaining between them. Germline CDR1 is MDHEN and CDR2 is SYDVKM. The CDR3 bases are TGTGCCAGCAGTCGCAGGGCGGTGAGCAATCAGCCCCAGCATTTT. Translation: CASSRRAVSNQPQHF.

This clone was counted only a few times. This chain's CDR3 is CASSYTGDGGAPLHF. CDR3 in DNA: TGTGCCAGCAGCTACACAGGGGATGGGGGGGCGCCCCTCCACTTT. The chain joins TRBV3-1 (or the pseudogene TRBV3-2) to TRBJ1-6; 7 nucleotides match TRBD1. With V trimmed by 5 bases and J by 13 bases, 14 bases remained unmatched. This CDR3 region has 15 residues. From germline, CDR1 is LGHDT and CDR2 YNNKEL (reference sequence).

This chain joins TRBV3-1 (or the pseudogene TRBV3-2) and TRBJ1-4, with D tentatively TRBD1 (5 bases). The germline V gene has CDR1 LGHDT and CDR2 YNNKEL (reference sequence). Trimming shortened V by 3 bases and J by 8 bases, and 7 bases separated the two germline ends. The CDR3 has 12 residues. The CDR3 DNA reads TGTGCCAGCAGCCAGGGACGCGAAAAACTGTTTTTT. Translated, it gives CASSQGREKLFF.

This chain links TRBV29-1 with TRBJ1-6; D is perhaps TRBD1 (6 bases). Germline V gene lookup returns CDR1 SQVTM and CDR2 ANQGSEA. The CDR3 runs to 13 residues. The V and J ends lost 5 bases and 10 bases respectively, with 15 bases between them. CDR3: CSVKTGSESPLHF. DNA for the CDR3: TGCAGCGTTAAAACAGGGTCAGAGTCACCCCTCCACTTT.